The rows below give T cell receptor beta chains drawn from one sample of a study of blood T cell repertoires in COVID-19. Produced via immunoSEQ multiplex PCR; TCRdb's table is partial and in-frame only. Among approximately 270,000 clones listed, around 93% were seen once. What was sequenced was PBMCs or T cells enriched from blood (not recorded which). The receptors come from a man aged 40-50 years who had been exposed to COVID-19. The CDR3 runs from the conserved cysteine through the conserved F or W. The D gene is left open where the match is weak. Size values are once, few and many counts, or a class for expanded clones, and some rows have none.

V gene: TRBV27; J gene: TRBJ2-5; clone size: once; D gene: NA; CDR3 protein: CASSPRTGASSAQYF; CDR3 DNA: TGTGCCAGCAGTCCCCGGACTGGCGCCAGTAGTGCCCAGTACTTC
V gene: TRBV5-1; J gene: TRBJ2-3; clone size: NA; D gene: NA; CDR3 protein: CASSLEALSTDTQYF; CDR3 DNA: TGCGCCAGCAGCTTGGAAGCACTCAGCACAGATACGCAGTATTTT
V gene: TRBV28; J gene: TRBJ2-4; clone size: NA; D gene: TRBD1; CDR3 protein: CASSHDRGGKNIQYF; CDR3 DNA: TGTGCCAGCAGTCACGACAGGGGTGGTAAAAACATTCAGTACTTC
V gene: TRBV19; J gene: TRBJ1-3; clone size: NA; D gene: NA; CDR3 protein: CASSSSQGLSGNTIYF; CDR3 DNA: TGTGCCAGTAGTTCCTCTCAGGGACTCTCTGGAAACACCATATATTTT
V gene: TRBV11-3; J gene: TRBJ1-1; clone size: many; D gene: NA; CDR3 protein: CASSLVVNTEAFF; CDR3 DNA: TGTGCCAGCAGCTTAGTCGTGAACACTGAAGCTTTCTTT
V gene: TRBV2; J gene: TRBJ2-1; clone size: NA; D gene: TRBD2; CDR3 protein: CASRSGSPTYNEQFF; CDR3 DNA: TGTGCCAGCAGAAGCGGGAGCCCCACCTACAATGAGCAGTTCTTC
V gene: TRBV7-6; J gene: TRBJ1-1; clone size: NA; D gene: NA; CDR3 protein: CASSLAGAGGTEAFF; CDR3 DNA: TGTGCCAGCAGCTTAGCAGGGGCAGGTGGGACTGAAGCTTTCTTT
V gene: TRBV5-1; J gene: TRBJ1-4; clone size: NA; D gene: TRBD1; CDR3 protein: CASSYGQGSGFLTHEKLFF; CDR3 DNA: TGCGCCAGCAGCTATGGACAGGGAAGCGGTTTCCTGACCCATGAAAAACTGTTTTTT
V gene: TRBV28; J gene: TRBJ1-1; clone size: NA; D gene: NA; CDR3 protein: CASRDRNTEAFF; CDR3 DNA: TGTGCCAGCAGAGACAGGAACACTGAAGCTTTCTTT
V gene: TRBV7-9; J gene: TRBJ2-7; clone size: NA; D gene: NA; CDR3 protein: CASSFSQGLSEQYF; CDR3 DNA: TGTGCCAGCAGCTTCTCACAGGGATTGAGCGAGCAGTACTTC
V gene: TRBV4-2; J gene: TRBJ2-1; clone size: NA; D gene: TRBD2; CDR3 protein: CASSQELAGGPDNEQFF; CDR3 DNA: TGTGCCAGCAGCCAGGAACTAGCGGGAGGGCCGGACAATGAGCAGTTCTTC
V gene: TRBV5-1; J gene: TRBJ2-7; clone size: once; D gene: TRBD2; CDR3 protein: CASSSGTNYEQYF; CDR3 DNA: TGCGCCAGCAGCTCGGGGACTAACTACGAGCAGTACTTC
V gene: TRBV9; J gene: TRBJ2-2; clone size: NA; D gene: NA; CDR3 protein: CASSVAGYANTGELFF; CDR3 DNA: TGTGCCAGCAGCGTAGCCGGGTATGCGAACACCGGGGAGCTGTTTTTT
V gene: TRBV4-2; J gene: TRBJ1-1; clone size: NA; D gene: TRBD1; CDR3 protein: CASSPGQGFTEAFF; CDR3 DNA: TGTGCCAGCAGCCCGGGACAGGGATTCACTGAAGCTTTCTTT
V gene: TRBV19; J gene: TRBJ2-1; clone size: NA; D gene: TRBD1; CDR3 protein: CASSIIGQGYNEQFF; CDR3 DNA: TGTGCCAGTAGTATTATCGGACAGGGGTACAATGAGCAGTTCTTC
V gene: TRBV5-1; J gene: TRBJ1-2; clone size: NA; D gene: NA; CDR3 protein: CASSFVTGGNYGYTF; CDR3 DNA: TGCGCCAGCAGCTTTGTTACGGGGGGTAACTATGGCTACACCTTC
V gene: TRBV5-5; J gene: TRBJ1-5; clone size: NA; D gene: NA; CDR3 protein: CASSLAGDTQPQHF; CDR3 DNA: TGTGCCAGCAGCTTGGCAGGGGATACTCAGCCCCAGCATTTT
V gene: TRBV9; J gene: TRBJ2-2; clone size: NA; D gene: TRBD1; CDR3 protein: CASNRPRTGVTGELFF; CDR3 DNA: TGTGCCAGCAATCGCCCCCGGACAGGGGTCACCGGGGAGCTGTTTTTT
V gene: TRBV19; J gene: TRBJ2-2; clone size: NA; D gene: NA; CDR3 protein: CAVRIPNTGELFF; CDR3 DNA: TGTGCCGTGAGGATACCGAACACCGGGGAGCTGTTTTTT
V gene: TRBV20-1; J gene: TRBJ1-2; clone size: NA; D gene: TRBD1; CDR3 protein: CSASLRDRGPNYGYTF; CDR3 DNA: TGCAGTGCTAGTCTCCGGGACAGGGGACCGAACTATGGCTACACCTTC
V gene: TRBV30; J gene: TRBJ2-3; clone size: NA; D gene: NA; CDR3 protein: CAWSQTDTQYF; CDR3 DNA: TGTGCCTGGAGTCAGACAGATACGCAGTATTTT
V gene: TRBV12-5; J gene: TRBJ2-7; clone size: NA; D gene: NA; CDR3 protein: CASGLGADWAEQYF; CDR3 DNA: TGTGCTAGTGGTTTGGGAGCTGATTGGGCCGAGCAGTACTTC
V gene: TRBV28; J gene: TRBJ2-1; clone size: NA; D gene: NA; CDR3 protein: CASSLRESSYNEQFF; CDR3 DNA: TGTGCCAGCAGTTTACGGGAAAGCTCCTACAATGAGCAGTTCTTC
V gene: TRBV28; J gene: TRBJ2-4; clone size: NA; D gene: TRBD1; CDR3 protein: CASSYRQGLGDIQYF; CDR3 DNA: TGTGCCAGCAGTTACCGACAGGGGCTAGGGGACATTCAGTACTTC
V gene: TRBV5-1; J gene: TRBJ2-3; clone size: once; D gene: NA; CDR3 protein: CASSLLGVTDTQYF; CDR3 DNA: TGCGCCAGCAGCTTACTAGGAGTGACAGATACGCAGTATTTT
V gene: TRBV30; J gene: TRBJ1-3; clone size: NA; D gene: NA; CDR3 protein: CAWRPGEKGNTIYF; CDR3 DNA: TGTGCCTGGAGGCCGGGGGAGAAGGGAAACACCATATATTTT
V gene: TRBV28; J gene: TRBJ1-3; clone size: NA; D gene: NA; CDR3 protein: CASKEASSGNTIYF; CDR3 DNA: TGTGCCAGCAAGGAGGCGTCCTCTGGAAACACCATATATTTT
V gene: TRBV7-9; J gene: TRBJ2-1; clone size: NA; D gene: TRBD2; CDR3 protein: CASSPGLASGEQFF; CDR3 DNA: TGTGCCAGCAGCCCGGGACTAGCGTCGGGTGAGCAGTTCTTC
V gene: TRBV4-3; J gene: TRBJ2-7; clone size: once; D gene: NA; CDR3 protein: CASSQVAGLDYEQYF; CDR3 DNA: TGCGCCAGCAGCCAAGTGGCAGGCCTGGACTACGAGCAGTACTTC
V gene: TRBV5-1; J gene: TRBJ2-1; clone size: NA; D gene: TRBD2; CDR3 protein: CASSGNSGRAINEQFF; CDR3 DNA: TGCGCCAGCAGCGGTAATAGCGGGAGGGCCATTAATGAGCAGTTCTTC
V gene: TRBV12-3/TRBV12-4; J gene: TRBJ2-5; clone size: NA; D gene: NA; CDR3 protein: CASSPQAQETQYF; CDR3 DNA: TGTGCCAGCAGTCCACAGGCACAAGAGACCCAGTACTTC
V gene: TRBV10-3; J gene: TRBJ1-2; clone size: NA; D gene: NA; CDR3 protein: CAISDGRGQNYGYTF; CDR3 DNA: TGTGCCATCAGTGATGGTAGGGGTCAAAACTATGGCTACACCTTC
V gene: TRBV7-9; J gene: TRBJ2-1; clone size: NA; D gene: TRBD1; CDR3 protein: CASSPPRTGGNNEQFF; CDR3 DNA: TGTGCCAGCAGCCCACCTCGGACAGGGGGAAACAATGAGCAGTTCTTC
V gene: TRBV7-2; J gene: TRBJ2-5; clone size: NA; D gene: TRBD1; CDR3 protein: CASSANRGRYTPETQYF; CDR3 DNA: TGTGCCAGCAGCGCTAACAGGGGGAGATATACCCCCGAGACCCAGTACTTC
V gene: TRBV28; J gene: TRBJ1-2; clone size: NA; D gene: TRBD1; CDR3 protein: CASLGTGSNYGYTF; CDR3 DNA: TGTGCCAGCCTCGGGACAGGCTCTAACTATGGCTACACCTTC
V gene: TRBV2; J gene: TRBJ2-3; clone size: once; D gene: TRBD2; CDR3 protein: CASPSPSGSSDTQYF; CDR3 DNA: TGTGCCAGCCCCTCCCCTAGCGGGAGCTCAGATACGCAGTATTTT
V gene: TRBV7-3; J gene: TRBJ2-2; clone size: NA; D gene: TRBD2; CDR3 protein: CASGRGTSGFTGELFF; CDR3 DNA: TGTGCCAGCGGCCGAGGGACTAGCGGGTTCACCGGGGAGCTGTTTTTT
V gene: TRBV28; J gene: TRBJ1-2; clone size: NA; D gene: TRBD1; CDR3 protein: CASRGQADYGYTF; CDR3 DNA: TGTGCCAGCAGGGGACAGGCCGACTATGGCTACACCTTC
V gene: TRBV28; J gene: TRBJ1-1; clone size: NA; D gene: TRBD1; CDR3 protein: CASSPPWTGRTEAFF; CDR3 DNA: TGTGCCAGCAGTCCCCCGTGGACAGGGAGGACTGAAGCTTTCTTT
V gene: TRBV4-1; J gene: TRBJ1-4; clone size: NA; D gene: TRBD1; CDR3 protein: CASSQSTGTGEKLFF; CDR3 DNA: TGCGCCAGCAGCCAATCCACCGGGACAGGTGAAAAACTGTTTTTT
V gene: TRBV9; J gene: TRBJ2-5; clone size: NA; D gene: NA; CDR3 protein: CASSPRQTLQETQYF; CDR3 DNA: TGTGCCAGCAGCCCTAGACAGACATTACAAGAGACCCAGTACTTC
V gene: TRBV30; J gene: TRBJ1-4; clone size: NA; D gene: NA; CDR3 protein: CALNRDTNEKLFF; CDR3 DNA: TGTGCCTTAAACAGGGACACTAATGAAAAACTGTTTTTT
V gene: TRBV4-3; J gene: TRBJ2-6; clone size: NA; D gene: NA; CDR3 protein: CASSQEPGIGANVLTF; CDR3 DNA: TGCGCCAGCAGCCAAGAACCAGGGATTGGGGCCAACGTCCTGACTTTC
V gene: TRBV5-1; J gene: TRBJ1-4; clone size: NA; D gene: NA; CDR3 protein: CASSPVQGGREKLFF; CDR3 DNA: TGCGCCAGCAGCCCGGTCCAGGGAGGGCGGGAAAAACTGTTTTTT
V gene: TRBV2; J gene: TRBJ1-2; clone size: NA; D gene: NA; CDR3 protein: CAKTGRRNYGYTF; CDR3 DNA: TGTGCCAAAACAGGGCGTCGGAACTATGGCTACACCTTC
V gene: TRBV4-3; J gene: TRBJ1-1; clone size: NA; D gene: NA; CDR3 protein: CASSQGLRKNTEAFF; CDR3 DNA: TGCGCCAGCAGCCAAGGTTTGAGAAAGAACACTGAAGCTTTCTTT
V gene: TRBV27; J gene: TRBJ1-1; clone size: NA; D gene: TRBD1; CDR3 protein: CASSFLYAGTGLGTEAFF; CDR3 DNA: TGTGCCAGCAGTTTCCTTTATGCCGGGACAGGGTTGGGGACTGAAGCTTTCTTT